Each of the 21 T cell receptor beta chains below was sequenced from the same sample in a study of cytomegalovirus exposure and HLA in healthy donors. Sequencing was performed with immunoSEQ multiplex PCR; in TCRdb, only in-frame clones are kept and a portion is missing. The table lists around 250,000 clones, around 90% of them singletons. Sequencing used PBMCs. These receptors all come from a woman in her thirties in good health and CMV-seronegative.

V is TRBV7-2 and J is TRBJ2-7; 9 bases are a match to TRBD1. Trimming cost V 6 bases and J 6 bases; bases outside gene matches: 15. In germline, CDR1 is SGHTA, CDR2 FQGNSA. The CDR3 contains 16 residues. CDR3 sequence reads: CASRSTGGRVSGEQYF. The DNA of the CDR3 is TGTGCCAGCAGATCAACAGGGGGCAGGGTGTCGGGCGAGCAGTACTTC.

This clone was counted between two and nine times. This rearrangement joins TRBV4-2 to TRBJ1-5; 7 bases are a match to TRBD1. After removal of 1 base from V and 0 bases from J, the junction contained 9 bases not matched to a gene. Germline lookup yields CDR1 LGHNA and CDR2 YNFKEQ. The CDR3 covers 18 residues. The CDR3 reads CASSQGWDSLYSNQPQHF. CDR3 coding DNA: TGTGCCAGCAGCCAAGGATGGGACAGCCTTTATAGCAATCAGCCCCAGCATTTT.

The gene calls are TRBV27 and TRBJ2-3; the D gene is possibly TRBD2 (6 bases). The CDR3 sequence is 16 residues long. V lost 6 bases and J lost 2, with 18 bases in between. In germline, CDR1 is MNHEY, CDR2 SMNVEV (reference sequence). Here the CDR3 reads CASRPGTGGYTDTQYF. For the CDR3, the DNA is TGTGCCAGCAGACCCGGGACTGGAGGTTACACAGATACGCAGTATTTT.

The chain couples TRBV7-3 to TRBJ2-7, with 7 bases matching TRBD1. This CDR3 comprises 14 residues. Germline trimming cut 0 bases from V and 3 bases from J; bases unmatched to any gene: 2. CDR1 is SGHTA and CDR2 is FQGTGA in the germline V gene. CDR3 sequence: CASSLTGGLYEQYF. Written as DNA, the CDR3 is TGTGCCAGCAGCTTAACAGGGGGCCTCTACGAGCAGTACTTC.

The J gene is TRBJ2-7, the V gene TRBV7-9; 9 nucleotides match TRBD1. There are 13 residues in the CDR3. The germline CDR1 and CDR2 sequences are SEHNR and FQNEAQ (reference sequence). Trimming took 3 bases from V and 3 from J; bases not matched to a gene: 0. The CDR3 protein is CASSLTGGYEQYF. In DNA, the CDR3 is TGTGCCAGCAGCTTGACAGGGGGCTACGAGCAGTACTTC.

The chain joins TRBV19 to TRBJ1-2, with D uncertain. The CDR3 loop spans 13 amino acids. CDR1 LNHDA and CDR2 SQIVND come from the germline V gene (reference sequence). V lost 0 bases to trimming and J lost 8 bases, with 10 bases between them. The CDR3 nucleotides are TGTGCCAGTAGTATAGATGAAAATGGGGGCTACACCTTC. As protein: CASSIDENGGYTF.

V and J are TRBV19 and TRBJ2-3; 8 bases map to TRBD1. There are 14 residues in the CDR3. Germline CDR1 and CDR2: LNHDA and SQIVND (reference sequence). V was pared by 7 bases and J by 2 bases, with 5 bases of the junction left unmatched. The CDR3 protein is CASTPTGDTDTQYF. CDR3 DNA: TGTGCCAGTACCCCGACAGGGGACACAGATACGCAGTATTTT. Complete variable domain (other parts from reference TRBV19 and TRBJ2-3): DGGITQSPKYLFRKEGQNVTLSCEQNLNHDAMYWYRQDPGQGLRLIYYSQIVNDFQKGDIAEGYSVSREKKESFPLTVTSAQKNPTAFYLCASTPTGDTDTQYFGPGTRLTVL.

This chain joins TRBV14 and TRBJ1-2; D gene uncertain. This CDR3 is 13 amino acids long. Per the germline V gene, CDR1 is SGHDN and CDR2 is FVKESK. V dropped 1 base and J dropped 9 bases, with 12 bases sitting between them. The CDR3 nucleotides read TGTGCCAGCAGCCAAGGCACAGCTTATAGCTACACCTTC. Its protein product is CASSQGTAYSYTF.

The genes are TRBV6-6 and TRBJ2-7, with D possibly matching TRBD2 (6 bases). V was clipped by 6 bases and J by 6 bases, with 21 bases between them. The germline V gene has CDR1 MNHNY and CDR2 SVGAGI (reference sequence). The CDR3 totals 15 residues. The CDR3 is CASSLLGGTAGEQYF. The CDR3 DNA sequence: TGTGCCAGCAGCCTCCTTGGGGGGACCGCTGGCGAGCAGTACTTC.

The J gene is TRBJ2-1, the V gene TRBV9; the D gene is possibly TRBD1 (6 bases). Germline values: CDR1 SGDLS, CDR2 YYNGEE. Trimming shortened V by 0 bases and J by 2 bases, and 9 bases separated the two germline ends. The CDR3 consists of 15 residues. DNA for the CDR3: TGTGCCAGCAGCGTAGGAGGGGACACCTACAATGAGCAGTTCTTC. This sequence encodes CASSVGGDTYNEQFF.

The genes are TRBV6-1 and TRBJ2-1, with D unclear. Germline V gives CDR1 MNHNS, CDR2 SASEGT. The CDR3 is 12 residues long. Trimming pared 5 bases from V and 3 bases from J, leaving 5 bases between. The CDR3 DNA reads TGTGCCAGCAGTCCGGACTACAATGAGCAGTTCTTC. This codes for CASSPDYNEQFF.

V and J are TRBV29-1 and TRBJ2-7; 9 bases map to TRBD1. Germline CDR1 and CDR2: SQVTM and ANQGSEA. Trimming cost V 2 bases and J 4 bases; bases outside gene matches: 6. This CDR3 is 14 amino acids long. CDR3 protein: CSVETGTGSYEQYF. Here the CDR3 DNA reads TGCAGCGTTGAAACCGGGACAGGGTCTTACGAGCAGTACTTC.

J is TRBJ2-2 and V is TRBV4-1; D is uncertain. CDR1 is MGHRA, CDR2 YSYEKL, per germline. This CDR3 is 14 amino acids long. V was clipped by 6 bases and J by 1 base, with 9 bases between them. The CDR3 coding sequence is TGCGCCAGCAGTTATAGTGAGAACACCGGGGAGCTGTTTTTT. This translates into CASSYSENTGELFF.

The J gene is TRBJ2-3, the V gene TRBV28; 9 bases are a match to TRBD2. The CDR3 is 15 residues long. V trimming: 5 bases; J trimming: 1 base; junction bases outside the gene matches: 4. Germline CDR1 reads MDHEN; CDR2 reads SYDVKM. The CDR3 spells CASSGGGAGTDTQYF. The CDR3 DNA reads as TGTGCCAGCAGTGGCGGGGGGGCGGGCACAGATACGCAGTATTTT.

This chain joins TRBV4-2 and TRBJ1-1; 7 bases fit TRBD1. V was clipped by 0 bases and J by 3 bases; unmatched bases: 10. CDR3 length: 17 residues. The germline CDR1 and CDR2 sequences are LGHNA and YNFKEQ. This CDR3 reads CASSQERVGRGDTEAFF. DNA for the CDR3: TGTGCCAGCAGCCAAGAGAGGGTTGGCAGGGGGGACACTGAAGCTTTCTTT.

This sequence joins TRBV6-5 and TRBJ1-1; 11 bases line up with TRBD1. This CDR3 spans 14 amino acids. Per germline, CDR1 MNHEY and CDR2 SVGAGI. V trimming: 5 bases; J trimming: 7 bases; junction bases outside the gene matches: 6. The CDR3: CASSEDRGRGEAFF. The DNA for the CDR3 is TGTGCCAGCAGTGAGGACAGGGGGCGAGGTGAAGCTTTCTTT.

This chain uses TRBV28 with TRBJ1-1; weak D call: TRBD1 (5 bases). Trimming pared 5 bases from V and 0 bases from J, leaving 13 bases between. The CDR3 runs 15 residues. Germline CDR1 and CDR2: MDHEN and SYDVKM. CDR3 region: CASSRARQLNTEAFF. As DNA, the CDR3 is TGTGCCAGCAGTAGAGCGAGACAGTTGAACACTGAAGCTTTCTTT.

The rearrangement joins TRBV9 to TRBJ2-2; weak D call: TRBD1 (6 bases). CDR1 SGDLS and CDR2 YYNGEE come from the germline V gene. This CDR3 comprises 16 residues. Trimming removed 0 bases at V and 2 bases at J, with 11 bases between. The CDR3: CASSVGQAPNTGELFF. The CDR3 DNA reads TGTGCCAGCAGCGTAGGACAGGCCCCTAACACCGGGGAGCTGTTTTTT.

This chain joins TRBV9 and TRBJ2-3; D call uncertain. This CDR3 is 13 amino acids long. Germline CDR1 reads SGDLS; CDR2 reads YYNGEE. The V end was cut by 3 bases, the J end by 0 bases, with 5 bases between. The CDR3 coding sequence is TGTGCCAGCAGCGGCCCTAGCACAGATACGCAGTATTTT. This codes for CASSGPSTDTQYF.

The chain combines TRBV14 with TRBJ2-1; 7 bases fit TRBD2. The germline V gene has CDR1 SGHDN and CDR2 FVKESK. The V segment lost 0 bases and the J segment 4 bases; nucleotides outside the gene matches: 9. The CDR3 covers 17 residues. In nucleotides, the CDR3 is TGTGCCAGCAGCCAAGAAGGCCTGAGGCGGGAGTACAATGAGCAGTTCTTC. Residues: CASSQEGLRREYNEQFF.

The rearrangement uses TRBV27 and TRBJ2-7; 13 bases are shared with TRBD2. The junction had 2 bases not matched to a gene; V was cut back by 4 bases and J by 5 bases. This CDR3 region has 14 residues. Germline loops: CDR1 MNHEY, CDR2 SMNVEV (reference sequence). CDR3 sequence (DNA): TGTGCCAGCAGTTCTACTAGCGGGAGGGACGAGCAGTACTTC. Its protein is CASSSTSGRDEQYF.